These T cell receptor beta chains were read from a single sample in a study of blood T cell repertoires in COVID-19. TCRdb's copy holds only in-frame clones and misses some; the assay was immunoSEQ multiplex PCR. The sample lists about 16,000 clones; about 89% were seen once. The sample was peripheral blood. These receptors were obtained from a man aged 60-69 years with acute or convalescent COVID-19. Each CDR3 is given with its conserved first and last residue. The order of the fields is clone size, J gene, V gene, D gene, CDR3 protein, CDR3 DNA. D genes are given only for firm matches. The size entry is marked missing in some rows and otherwise reads once, few, many or a size class.

size: .
J: TRBJ2-2
V: TRBV9
D: .
CDR3: CASSVVTGKNTGELFF
DNA: TGTGCCAGCAGCGTAGTTACAGGGAAGAACACCGGGGAGCTGTTTTTT

size: .
J: TRBJ2-6
V: TRBV27
D: TRBD2
CDR3: CASSSAISGRSPGANVLTF
DNA: TGTGCCAGCAGTTCCGCCATTAGCGGGAGAAGTCCTGGGGCCAACGTCCTGACTTTC

size: .
J: TRBJ1-1
V: TRBV5-4
D: .
CDR3: CASSLSWGGDTEAFF
DNA: TGTGCCAGCAGCTTGAGTTGGGGGGGGGACACTGAAGCTTTCTTT

size: .
J: TRBJ1-5
V: TRBV7-2
D: .
CDR3: CASSYREREPQHF
DNA: TGTGCCAGCAGTTACAGGGAGAGGGAGCCCCAGCATTTT

size: .
J: TRBJ1-6
V: TRBV11-2
D: TRBD1
CDR3: CASSSPPGTGRNAPLHF
DNA: TGTGCCAGCAGCTCACCCCCTGGGACAGGGAGAAATGCACCCCTCCACTTT

size: medium-sized
J: TRBJ2-1
V: TRBV7-2
D: .
CDR3: CASSLARGLSTYNEQFF
DNA: TGTGCCAGCAGCTTAGCGCGAGGACTTTCAACTTACAATGAGCAGTTCTTC

size: .
J: TRBJ2-1
V: TRBV19
D: TRBD2
CDR3: CASSGTGGRDEQFF
DNA: TGTGCCAGTAGTGGAACGGGAGGGAGGGATGAGCAGTTCTTC

size: once
J: TRBJ1-2
V: TRBV29-1
D: .
CDR3: CSVEDGYRADYGYTF
DNA: TGCAGCGTTGAAGATGGTTACAGGGCCGACTATGGCTACACCTTC

size: once
J: TRBJ2-4
V: TRBV3-1/TRBV3-2
D: .
CDR3: CASSQQAVAKNIQYF
DNA: TGTGCCAGCAGCCAACAAGCGGTAGCCAAAAACATTCAGTACTTC

size: .
J: TRBJ1-2
V: TRBV7-9
D: .
CDR3: CASSLGQDNYGYTF
DNA: TGTGCCAGCAGCTTAGGGCAGGATAACTATGGCTACACCTTC

size: medium-sized
J: TRBJ1-2
V: TRBV28
D: .
CDR3: CASSFRQVYGYTF
DNA: TGTGCCAGCAGTTTCCGACAGGTATATGGCTACACCTTC

size: .
J: TRBJ2-7
V: TRBV28
D: .
CDR3: CASSFERLGSSYEQYF
DNA: TGTGCCAGCAGTTTCGAACGACTAGGGAGCTCCTACGAGCAGTACTTC

size: .
J: TRBJ2-2
V: TRBV5-6
D: .
CDR3: CASSLMGRGAYTGELFF
DNA: TGTGCCAGCAGCTTAATGGGCAGGGGGGCGTACACCGGGGAGCTGTTTTTT

size: .
J: TRBJ1-2
V: TRBV7-8
D: TRBD1
CDR3: CASSLPRTGPSNYGYTF
DNA: TGTGCCAGCAGCTTACCACGGACAGGACCTTCTAACTATGGCTACACCTTC

size: .
J: TRBJ2-3
V: TRBV5-8
D: .
CDR3: CASSLFGDTQYF
DNA: TGTGCCAGCAGCTTATTCGGAGATACGCAGTATTTT

size: .
J: TRBJ1-1
V: TRBV2
D: TRBD1
CDR3: CASSGDRRNTEAFF
DNA: TGTGCCAGCAGTGGGGACAGAAGGAACACTGAAGCTTTCTTT

size: .
J: TRBJ2-7
V: TRBV5-6
D: TRBD1
CDR3: CASSPTRTGEQYF
DNA: TGTGCCAGCAGCCCTACTAGGACAGGCGAGCAGTACTTC

size: .
J: TRBJ1-2
V: TRBV7-6
D: TRBD1
CDR3: CASSSYSTGAYGYTF
DNA: TGTGCCAGCAGCTCCTACTCGACAGGGGCTTATGGCTACACCTTC

size: .
J: TRBJ1-2
V: TRBV5-1
D: .
CDR3: CASSSLQTGLYGYTF
DNA: TGCGCCAGCAGCTCCCTTCAGACGGGACTATATGGCTACACCTTC

size: .
J: TRBJ1-1
V: TRBV3-1/TRBV3-2
D: .
CDR3: CASSQQGLTEAFF
DNA: TGTGCCAGCAGCCAGCAGGGTTTAACTGAAGCTTTCTTT

size: few
J: TRBJ1-2
V: TRBV7-8
D: .
CDR3: CASRGADSRTEDYGYTF
DNA: TGTGCCAGCAGGGGGGCGGACAGCCGAACCGAGGACTATGGCTACACCTTC

size: .
J: TRBJ2-3
V: TRBV18
D: TRBD2
CDR3: CASSTSGGSTDTQYF
DNA: TGTGCCAGCTCAACTAGCGGGGGGAGCACAGATACGCAGTATTTT

size: .
J: TRBJ2-3
V: TRBV6-1
D: TRBD2
CDR3: CASSDSGIRTDTQYF
DNA: TGTGCCAGCAGTGACAGCGGGATTCGCACAGATACGCAGTATTTT

size: .
J: TRBJ2-1
V: TRBV4-1
D: TRBD2
CDR3: CASSPLRTSGWDEQFF
DNA: TGCGCCAGCAGCCCCCTAAGGACTAGCGGATGGGATGAGCAGTTCTTC

size: .
J: TRBJ1-5
V: TRBV7-9
D: .
CDR3: CASSPSPVNRQPQHF
DNA: TGTGCCAGCAGCCCTAGCCCCGTCAATCGACAGCCCCAGCATTTT

size: few
J: TRBJ1-1
V: TRBV5-5
D: .
CDR3: CASSLGRGTEAFF
DNA: TGTGCCAGCAGCTTGGGGCGGGGCACTGAAGCTTTCTTT

size: few
J: TRBJ2-3
V: TRBV11-1
D: .
CDR3: CASSLAGADTQYF
DNA: TGTGCCAGCAGCTTAGCCGGGGCAGATACGCAGTATTTT

size: .
J: TRBJ2-3
V: TRBV14
D: .
CDR3: CASSQDLRDTQYF
DNA: TGTGCCAGCAGCCAAGATCTTAGAGATACGCAGTATTTT

size: once
J: TRBJ1-1
V: TRBV15
D: TRBD1
CDR3: CATSIGTGGNTEAFF
DNA: TGTGCCACCAGCATAGGGACAGGGGGGAACACTGAAGCTTTCTTT

size: .
J: TRBJ2-5
V: TRBV20-1
D: .
CDR3: CSARQQETQYF
DNA: TGCAGTGCTAGACAGCAAGAGACCCAGTACTTC

size: .
J: TRBJ2-7
V: TRBV5-4
D: TRBD1
CDR3: CASSAQTGKTYEQYF
DNA: TGTGCCAGCAGCGCCCAGACAGGGAAAACCTACGAGCAGTACTTC

size: .
J: TRBJ1-4
V: TRBV6-5
D: TRBD1
CDR3: CASSYSEGQGGEKLFF
DNA: TGTGCCAGCAGTTACTCGGAAGGACAGGGCGGTGAAAAACTGTTTTTT

size: .
J: TRBJ1-2
V: TRBV19
D: .
CDR3: CASSAHSNYGYTF
DNA: TGTGCCAGTAGTGCCCACAGTAACTATGGCTACACCTTC

size: .
J: TRBJ1-1
V: TRBV4-2
D: .
CDR3: CASSQADSLGTEAFF
DNA: TGTGCCAGCAGCCAAGCGGACAGCTTGGGGACTGAAGCTTTCTTT

size: .
J: TRBJ1-3
V: TRBV18
D: .
CDR3: CATQRGNTIYF
DNA: TGTGCCACTCAACGGGGGAACACCATATATTTT

size: once
J: TRBJ1-5
V: TRBV28
D: .
CDR3: CASRLGGTSNQPQHF
DNA: TGTGCCAGCAGGCTTGGAGGGACTAGCAATCAGCCCCAGCATTTT

size: .
J: TRBJ2-7
V: TRBV10-3
D: TRBD1
CDR3: CAISEYRGNEQYF
DNA: TGTGCCATCAGTGAGTACAGGGGGAACGAGCAGTACTTC

size: .
J: TRBJ1-6
V: TRBV27
D: TRBD1
CDR3: CASSFQGALNSPLHF
DNA: TGTGCCAGCAGTTTCCAGGGGGCTCTGAATTCACCCCTCCACTTT

size: .
J: TRBJ2-7
V: TRBV9
D: .
CDR3: CASSRGTESYEQYF
DNA: TGTGCCAGCAGCCGGGGGACAGAGTCCTACGAGCAGTACTTC

size: once
J: TRBJ2-5
V: TRBV3-1/TRBV3-2
D: .
CDR3: CASSRLGGRETQYF
DNA: TGTGCCAGCAGCCGCCTCGGGGGGCGAGAGACCCAGTACTTC

size: .
J: TRBJ2-3
V: TRBV30
D: .
CDR3: CATRVGPSTDTQYF
DNA: TGTGCCACCCGGGTCGGTCCTAGCACAGATACGCAGTATTTT

size: .
J: TRBJ1-5
V: TRBV7-2
D: .
CDR3: CASSLKGGRQPQHF
DNA: TGTGCCAGCAGCCTTAAGGGGGGGAGGCAGCCCCAGCATTTT

size: .
J: TRBJ1-1
V: TRBV2
D: .
CDR3: CASSEQGNTEAFF
DNA: TGTGCCAGCAGTGAACAGGGGAACACTGAAGCTTTCTTT

size: .
J: TRBJ2-1
V: TRBV29-1
D: TRBD2
CDR3: CSVRLAGRNEQFF
DNA: TGCAGCGTTCGACTAGCGGGACGCAATGAGCAGTTCTTC

size: .
J: TRBJ2-5
V: TRBV3-1/TRBV3-2
D: .
CDR3: CASSQDLADRLETQYF
DNA: TGTGCCAGCAGCCAAGATCTTGCTGACAGGCTGGAGACCCAGTACTTC

size: .
J: TRBJ1-5
V: TRBV7-9
D: .
CDR3: CASSLPGDSNQPQHF
DNA: TGTGCCAGCAGCTTGCCGGGGGATAGCAATCAGCCCCAGCATTTT

size: .
J: TRBJ1-2
V: TRBV14
D: .
CDR3: CASSPRGQILPGTF
DNA: TGTGCCAGCAGCCCGCGCGGGCAGATACTCCCCGGAACCTTC

size: .
J: TRBJ1-1
V: TRBV3-1/TRBV3-2
D: .
CDR3: CASSQRISTENTEAFF
DNA: TGTGCCAGCAGCCAGCGAATCTCGACTGAGAACACTGAAGCTTTCTTT

size: .
J: TRBJ1-2
V: TRBV5-5
D: .
CDR3: CASSLAGATYGYTF
DNA: TGTGCCAGCAGCTTGGCAGGGGCGACCTATGGCTACACCTTC

size: .
J: TRBJ2-7
V: TRBV3-1/TRBV3-2
D: TRBD2
CDR3: CASSPLTSGRAYEQYF
DNA: TGTGCCAGCAGCCCCTTGACTAGCGGGAGGGCCTACGAGCAGTACTTC

size: few
J: TRBJ1-1
V: TRBV28
D: .
CDR3: CASSREQGNTEAFF
DNA: TGTGCCAGCAGTCGTGAACAGGGGAACACTGAAGCTTTCTTT

size: .
J: TRBJ1-3
V: TRBV3-1/TRBV3-2
D: TRBD1
CDR3: CASSQGTGAGNTIYF
DNA: TGTGCCAGCAGCCAAGGGACAGGGGCTGGAAACACCATATATTTT

size: .
J: TRBJ1-4
V: TRBV18
D: TRBD1
CDR3: CASSPGTDIPTNEKLFF
DNA: TGTGCCAGCTCGCCCGGGACAGACATACCAACTAATGAAAAACTGTTTTTT

size: once
J: TRBJ2-2
V: TRBV28
D: .
CDR3: CASSFGGNTGELFF
DNA: TGTGCCAGCAGTTTTGGGGGCAACACCGGGGAGCTGTTTTTT